This TCR beta chain stems from a study of chemoradiotherapy in HPV16-positive cancers. Overall study findings and caveats: Candidate HPV-specific clones and E7-related TCR motifs grew in tumor during treatment.

Repertoires were sampled repeatedly during chemoradiotherapy. About this clone itself: What it recognizes is unknown.

Clones were sequenced by immunoSEQ multiplex PCR, and TCRdb holds only the in-frame ones, with some missing. This table has 7,000 to 8,500 clones, 70% to 90% appearing once. The sequences come from tumor tissue, collected from a patient who underwent chemoradiotherapy. The sequence came from a human donor with HPV-associated anogenital cancer.

The CDR3 nucleotides read TGTGCCAGCAGCTTGGATCAGGGGGCAACGGCGGGAAACACCATATATTTT. It encodes CASSLDQGATAGNTIYF. The chain recombines TRBV7-2 with TRBJ1-3; 8 bases fit TRBD1. This CDR3 is built from 17 residues. CDR1 and CDR2 (germline): SGHTA, FQGNSA. The ends lost 3 bases at V and 4 bases at J; junction bases unmatched: 11.